The 21 T cell receptor beta chains listed next were all sequenced from one sample in a study of T-cell memory formation after mild COVID-19. MiXCR, applied by TCRdb to the 5' RACE reads, yields one record per CDR3 protein. The sample lists nearly 250,000 distinct CDR3 sequences, over 15% occurring once. Sequenced: PBMCs or a T cell subset sorted from them (not recorded which). Every receptor here comes from an adult woman who had mild COVID-19 (a few samples of this study predate the infection). Cell type and time point are not known.

In its sample, this clonotype was seen many times. The chain joins TRBV29-1 to TRBJ1-2; the D gene is possibly TRBD1 (5 bases). The CDR3 runs 12 residues. Trimming left V 4 bases short and J 6 bases short, with 12 bases between. Per the germline V gene, CDR1 is SQVTM and CDR2 is ANQGSEA. The CDR3 coding sequence is TGCAGCGTTGGGCAGGGAGGACATGGCTACACCTTC. Translating gives CSVGQGGHGYTF.

This clonotype was observed a handful of times. V is TRBV10-3 and J is TRBJ2-7; TRBD2 agrees at 9 bases. The CDR3 is made up of 14 amino acids. Germline lookup yields CDR1 ENHRY and CDR2 SYGVKD. Trimming removed 6 bases from V and 4 bases from J; junction bases left unmatched: 7. CDR3 nucleotides: TGTGCCATCAGCTCTTTAGCGGGGGCGTACGAGCAGTACTTC. This encodes CAISSLAGAYEQYF.

The chain employs TRBV3-1 and TRBJ1-1, with D hard to call. The CDR3 is made up of 14 amino acids. CDR1 LGHDT and CDR2 YNNKEL come from the germline V gene (reference sequence). The V and J ends lost 0 bases and 5 bases respectively, with 10 bases between them. CDR3 loop: CASSQEGGRTEAFF. The CDR3 bases are TGTGCCAGCAGCCAAGAGGGAGGGCGAACTGAAGCTTTCTTT.

This clonotype showed up just a few times. The chain combines TRBV25-1 with TRBJ1-2; 7 bases map to TRBD1. V dropped 4 bases and J dropped 4; count of bases not matched to a gene: 6. CDR1 is MGHDK, CDR2 SYGVNS, per germline. The CDR3 extends over 14 amino acids. The CDR3 is CASSGPTGTYGYTF. As DNA, the CDR3 is TGTGCCAGCAGTGGCCCGACAGGGACCTATGGCTACACCTTC.

V and J are TRBV6-2 or TRBV6-3 and TRBJ2-1; 13 bases map to TRBD2. The V gene end was trimmed by 7 bases and the J gene end by 8 bases; junction bases not matched to a gene: 14. Germline V gene data show CDR1 as MNHEY and CDR2 as SVGEGT. The length of the CDR3 is 17 residues. The CDR3 protein is CASIKKPLAGGPHEQFF. CDR3 DNA: TGTGCCAGCATCAAAAAACCACTAGCGGGAGGGCCCCATGAGCAGTTCTTC.

The rearrangement uses TRBV20-1 and TRBJ1-3; D gene uncertain. The CDR3 covers 13 residues. Trimming cost V 3 bases and J 0 bases, with 6 bases left between them. Germline V gene data show CDR1 as DFQATT and CDR2 as SNEGSKA (reference sequence). The CDR3 sequence is CSARKGSGNTIYF. CDR3 coding DNA: TGCAGTGCTAGGAAGGGCTCTGGAAACACCATATATTTT.

The V gene is TRBV9, the J gene TRBJ2-5, with D perhaps matching TRBD2 (5 bases). The CDR3 extends over 15 amino acids. V lost 4 bases and J 1 base, leaving 14 bases between the germline ends. Germline V gene lookup returns CDR1 SGDLS and CDR2 YYNGEE. CDR3 protein: CASSPGVVGQETQYF. DNA for the CDR3: TGTGCCAGCAGCCCCGGGGTCGTTGGCCAAGAGACCCAGTACTTC.

This clonotype was detected many times. The gene calls are TRBV5-1 and TRBJ2-1, with 8 bases fitting TRBD2. V lost 4 bases to trimming and J lost 0 bases; unmatched junction nucleotides: 9. The CDR3 sequence is 17 residues long. Looked up from germline, CDR1 is SGHRS and CDR2 is YFSETQ. This CDR3 is CASSSPSGPGSYNEQFF. CDR3 bases: TGCGCCAGCAGCAGCCCTAGCGGGCCCGGCTCCTACAATGAGCAGTTCTTC.

The rearrangement uses TRBV6-5 and TRBJ2-1; 15 nucleotides line up with TRBD2. From germline, CDR1 is MNHEY and CDR2 SVGAGI. J lost 8 bases, V lost 0 bases, and 5 bases had no gene match. The CDR3 runs to 17 residues. Here the CDR3 DNA reads TGTGCCAGCAGTTACTCCTGGGGGACTAGCGGGAGGTATGAGCAGTTCTTC. It specifies CASSYSWGTSGRYEQFF.

This clonotype was counted between two and nine times. The rearrangement joins TRBV29-1 to TRBJ2-1; 15 bases fit TRBD2. Trimming cost V 4 bases and J 3 bases; bases outside gene matches: 7. Per germline, CDR1 SQVTM and CDR2 ANQGSEA. The CDR3 length is 17 residues. The CDR3 here is CSVVGLAGGGSYNEQFF. The CDR3 DNA is TGCAGCGTTGTGGGACTAGCGGGAGGAGGGAGCTACAATGAGCAGTTCTTC.

The rearrangement links TRBV6-1 to TRBJ1-5; D gene unclear. This CDR3 is built from 13 residues. Germline lookup yields CDR1 MNHNS and CDR2 SASEGT. V lost 1 base to trimming and J lost 6 bases, with 7 bases between them. CDR3 loop: CASSEDRSQPQHF. The CDR3, as DNA: TGTGCCAGCAGTGAAGATAGGAGTCAGCCCCAGCATTTT.

In its sample, this clonotype was seen a few times. The V call is TRBV19, the J call TRBJ2-5; D is tentatively TRBD1 or TRBD2 (5 bases each). The CDR3 runs 13 residues. The V and J ends lost 3 bases and 5 bases respectively, with 10 bases between them. Looked up from germline, CDR1 is LNHDA and CDR2 is SQIVND (reference sequence). The CDR3 coding sequence is TGTGCCAGTAGTATGGGGGAACCGGAGACCCAGTACTTC. This encodes CASSMGEPETQYF.

The CDR3 sequence is CSVDRSTDTQYF. Here the CDR3 DNA reads TGCAGCGTTGATCGGTCCACAGATACGCAGTATTTT. V and J are TRBV29-1 and TRBJ2-3; D gene uncertain. V lost 3 bases and J lost 2, with 6 bases in between. Germline assignment: CDR1 SQVTM and CDR2 ANQGSEA. The CDR3 runs 12 residues.

CDR3 region: CASSYELNTDTQYF. The CDR3 DNA follows: TGTGCCAGCAGTTACGAGCTCAACACAGATACGCAGTATTTT. V and J are TRBV28 and TRBJ2-3, with no clear D. Per the germline V gene, CDR1 is MDHEN and CDR2 is SYDVKM. The length of the CDR3 is 14 residues. The germline V and J ends were trimmed by 4 bases and 2 bases, with 10 bases remaining between them.

The chain carries TRBV12-3 or TRBV12-4 and TRBJ1-1; TRBD1 might be the D (5 bases). This CDR3 is 15 amino acids long. Trimming removed 3 bases at V and 0 bases at J, with 11 bases between. The CDR3 here is CASSFLEGMNTEAFF. For the CDR3, the DNA is TGTGCCAGCAGTTTTCTTGAGGGGATGAACACTGAAGCTTTCTTT.

This clonotype showed up just a few times. The chain uses TRBV9 and TRBJ2-1; 15 nucleotides match TRBD2. Trimming cost V 5 bases and J 9 bases; bases outside gene matches: 6. From germline, CDR1 is SGDLS and CDR2 YYNGEE. The CDR3 is 15 amino acids. CDR3 nucleotide sequence: TGTGCCAGCAGTGGGACTAGCGGGGGGTTGACTGAGCAGTTCTTC. Its translation is CASSGTSGGLTEQFF.

The genes are TRBV10-3 and TRBJ1-5, with 10 bases that match TRBD1. The CDR3 is made up of 15 amino acids. The V segment lost 3 bases and the J segment 6 bases; nucleotides outside the gene matches: 5. Germline V gene sequence: CDR1 ENHRY, CDR2 SYGVKD. CDR3 DNA sequence: TGTGCCATCAGTGAACCGGGACAGGGGCTTCAGCCCCAGCATTTT. Protein: CAISEPGQGLQPQHF.

This chain uses TRBV6-5 with TRBJ1-2; TRBD1 is a possible D gene (5 bases). CDR1 MNHEY and CDR2 SVGAGI come from the germline V gene. Trimming took off 5 bases at V and 8 bases at J, with 15 bases between the two ends. This CDR3 is 13 amino acids long. As DNA, the CDR3 is TGTGCCAGCAGTGACCCGTTTGAGGGGGGCTACACCTTC. Translating gives CASSDPFEGGYTF.

This clonotype was seen repeatedly, ten times or more. The gene calls are TRBV5-5 and TRBJ2-5; TRBD1 agrees at 7 bases. Trimming removed 0 bases from V and 5 bases from J; junction bases left unmatched: 4. The germline V gene has CDR1 SGHKS and CDR2 YYEKEE (reference sequence). CDR3 size: 14 residues. The DNA for the CDR3 is TGTGCCAGCAGCTTGGCAGGGACAGAGGAGACCCAGTACTTC. This gives the protein CASSLAGTEETQYF.

The gene calls are TRBV5-5 and TRBJ1-1; D is unclear. The CDR3 extends over 14 amino acids. Trimming took off 2 bases at V and 1 base at J, with 9 bases between the two ends. The germline gives CDR1 SGHKS, CDR2 YYEKEE (reference sequence). The CDR3 nucleotides are TGTGCCAGCAGCTTATTCTACGGGAACACTGAAGCTTTCTTT. Translated: CASSLFYGNTEAFF.

This clonotype has just a few counts. The gene calls are TRBV30 and TRBJ2-3; possibly TRBD2 for D (6 bases). V dropped 8 bases and J dropped 1 base, with 19 bases sitting between them. Germline V gene sequence: CDR1 GTSNPN, CDR2 SVGIG (reference sequence). This CDR3 comprises 15 residues. The DNA of the CDR3 is TGTGCCGGGACTTGGGGCCGTCCCCGCACAGATACGCAGTATTTT. As protein: CAGTWGRPRTDTQYF.